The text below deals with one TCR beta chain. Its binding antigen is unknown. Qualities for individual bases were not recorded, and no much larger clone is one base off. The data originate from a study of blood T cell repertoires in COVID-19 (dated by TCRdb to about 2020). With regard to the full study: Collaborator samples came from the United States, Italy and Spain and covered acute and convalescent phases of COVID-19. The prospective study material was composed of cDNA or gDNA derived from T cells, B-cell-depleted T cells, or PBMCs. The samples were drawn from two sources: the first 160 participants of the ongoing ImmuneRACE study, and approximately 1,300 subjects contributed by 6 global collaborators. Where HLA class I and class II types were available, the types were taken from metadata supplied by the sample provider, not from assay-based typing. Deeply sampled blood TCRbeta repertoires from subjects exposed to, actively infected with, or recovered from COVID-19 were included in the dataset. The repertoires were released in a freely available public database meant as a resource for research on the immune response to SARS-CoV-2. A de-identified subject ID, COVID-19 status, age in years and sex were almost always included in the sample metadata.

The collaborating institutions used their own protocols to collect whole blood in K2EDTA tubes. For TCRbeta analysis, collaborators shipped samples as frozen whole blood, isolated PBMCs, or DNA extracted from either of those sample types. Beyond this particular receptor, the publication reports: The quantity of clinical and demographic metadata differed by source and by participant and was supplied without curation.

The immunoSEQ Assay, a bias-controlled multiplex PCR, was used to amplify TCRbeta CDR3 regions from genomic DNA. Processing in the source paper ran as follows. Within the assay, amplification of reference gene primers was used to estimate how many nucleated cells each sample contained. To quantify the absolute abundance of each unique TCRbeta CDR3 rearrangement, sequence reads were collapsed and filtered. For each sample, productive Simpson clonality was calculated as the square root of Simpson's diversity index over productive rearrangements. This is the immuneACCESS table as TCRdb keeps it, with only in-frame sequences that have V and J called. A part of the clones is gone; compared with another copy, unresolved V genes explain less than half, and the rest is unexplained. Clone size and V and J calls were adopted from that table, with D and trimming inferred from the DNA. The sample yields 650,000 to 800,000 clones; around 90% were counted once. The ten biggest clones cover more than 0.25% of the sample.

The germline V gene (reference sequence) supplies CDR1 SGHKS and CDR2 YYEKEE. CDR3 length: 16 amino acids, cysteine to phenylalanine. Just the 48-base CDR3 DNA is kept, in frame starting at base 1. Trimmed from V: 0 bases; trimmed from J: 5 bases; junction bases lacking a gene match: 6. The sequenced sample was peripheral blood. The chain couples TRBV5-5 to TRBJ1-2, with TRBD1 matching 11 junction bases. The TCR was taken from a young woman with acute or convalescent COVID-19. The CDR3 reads CASSLARTGGRYGYTF. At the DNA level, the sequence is TGTGCCAGCAGCTTGGCCAGGACAGGGGGCCGGTATGGCTACACCTTC.